Listed below are T cell receptor beta chains from one sample, sequenced in a study of control samples from healthy donors and cancer patients. Sequenced by immunoSEQ multiplex PCR; TCRdb stores in-frame clones only, minus some. The table has approximately 150,000 clones, over 85% seen once. Sequencing used PBMCs. All receptors derive from a man in his fifties with head and neck cancer. Both conserved end residues are part of each CDR3. Each record gives: clone size, J gene, D gene, V gene, CDR3 protein, CDR3 DNA. A D gene is named only where the DNA matches it firmly. Part of the rows lack a size; the others show once, few, many or a class for expanded clones.

>-|TRBJ2-3|-|TRBV9
CASSVSDRGTQYF
TGTGCCAGCAGCGTATCGGATCGGGGTACGCAGTATTTT
>few|TRBJ2-1|TRBD1|TRBV28
CASSSGTGDDEQFF
TGTGCCAGCAGTTCCGGGACAGGGGACGATGAGCAGTTCTTC
>-|TRBJ2-1|TRBD1|TRBV12-5
CASGIGQGYNEQFF
TGCGCTAGTGGTATCGGACAGGGCTACAATGAGCAGTTCTTC
>-|TRBJ2-5|-|TRBV11-2
CASSLGYETQYF
TGTGCCAGCAGCTTGGGTTATGAGACCCAGTACTTC
>-|TRBJ2-7|-|TRBV10-3
CAISAREGLGGYEQYF
TGTGCCATCAGTGCGCGTGAAGGGTTGGGGGGTTACGAGCAGTACTTC
>-|TRBJ2-2|-|TRBV5-1
CASSLARDTNTGELFF
TGCGCCAGCAGCTTGGCCCGGGACACGAACACCGGGGAGCTGTTTTTT
>-|TRBJ2-7|TRBD1|TRBV4-1
CATQRGQGAYEQYF
TGCGCCACCCAGAGGGGACAGGGAGCTTACGAGCAGTACTTC
>-|TRBJ2-7|-|TRBV18
CASSRDTRDEQYF
TGTGCCAGCTCTCGGGACACCCGCGACGAGCAGTACTTC
>-|TRBJ2-1|-|TRBV11-1
CASSPKQGPNEQFF
TGTGCCAGCAGCCCTAAACAGGGACCAAATGAGCAGTTCTTC
>-|TRBJ1-2|-|TRBV29-1
CSVGDPKNYGYTF
TGCAGCGTTGGGGATCCCAAGAACTATGGCTACACCTTC
>-|TRBJ1-2|-|TRBV28
CASSLVGYGGYTF
TGTGCCAGCAGTTTGGTAGGGTACGGCGGCTACACCTTC
>-|TRBJ1-6|-|TRBV28
CASSLRQGDSPLHF
TGTGCCAGCAGTTTAAGGCAGGGCGACTCACCCCTCCACTTT
>-|TRBJ1-4|-|TRBV23-1
CASSQFEKLFF
TGCGCCAGCAGTCAGTTTGAAAAACTGTTTTTT
>few|TRBJ2-6|-|TRBV20-1
CSASPPGLGYSGANVLTF
TGCAGTGCTAGTCCCCCGGGGTTAGGTTACTCTGGGGCCAACGTCCTGACTTTC
>-|TRBJ2-2|-|TRBV21-1
CASGSGVDTGELFF
TGTGCCAGCGGATCGGGGGTAGACACCGGGGAGCTGTTTTTT
>-|TRBJ2-7|-|TRBV7-2
CASSLVLTTSEQYF
TGTGCCAGCAGCTTAGTCTTGACCACAAGCGAGCAGTACTTC
>once|TRBJ2-1|-|TRBV7-2
CASLGATNEQFF
TGTGCCAGCCTCGGGGCGACGAATGAGCAGTTCTTC
>-|TRBJ1-1|-|TRBV27
CASSLERRNTEAFF
TGTGCCAGCAGTTTAGAACGTCGGAACACTGAAGCTTTCTTT
>-|TRBJ1-2|-|TRBV7-9
CASTPGDYGYTF
TGTGCCAGCACCCCGGGGGACTATGGCTACACCTTC
>-|TRBJ1-2|-|TRBV20-1
CSARDYGYTF
TGCAGTGCTAGAGACTATGGCTACACCTTC
>-|TRBJ1-6|-|TRBV2
CASRRESSYNSPLHF
TGTGCCAGCCGTCGGGAGAGCTCCTATAATTCACCCCTCCACTTT
>-|TRBJ2-1|TRBD2|TRBV6-5
CASRPAGGTYNEQFF
TGTGCCAGCAGGCCAGCGGGGGGGACCTACAATGAGCAGTTCTTC
>-|TRBJ2-3|TRBD2|TRBV10-3
CAIGTSGSSSDTQYF
TGTGCCATCGGCACTAGCGGGAGTAGCTCAGATACGCAGTATTTT
>-|TRBJ2-7|TRBD1|TRBV30
CAWSRSGTGGYEQYF
TGTGCCTGGAGTCGGTCCGGGACAGGGGGCTACGAGCAGTACTTC
>-|TRBJ2-7|-|TRBV5-5
CASSSDGTEQYF
TGTGCCAGCAGCTCGGACGGGACGGAGCAGTACTTC
>once|TRBJ2-1|-|TRBV5-1
CASAVENEQFF
TGCGCCAGCGCGGTCGAAAATGAGCAGTTCTTC
>-|TRBJ2-2|TRBD1|TRBV5-3
CATRQGEAGELFF
TGTGCCACCCGACAGGGGGAGGCCGGGGAGCTGTTTTTT
>-|TRBJ2-7|-|TRBV19
CASTPTVGGSYEQYF
TGTGCCAGTACCCCAACGGTCGGGGGTTCCTACGAGCAGTACTTC
>once|TRBJ1-1|-|TRBV19
CASSTLDATEAFF
TGTGCCAGTAGTACCCTCGACGCCACTGAAGCTTTCTTT
>-|TRBJ2-5|-|TRBV3-1/TRBV3-2
CASSLSLGEVETQYF
TGTGCCAGCAGCCTATCTTTGGGGGAGGTGGAGACCCAGTACTTC
>-|TRBJ1-1|-|TRBV28
CASSFTGIPEAFF
TGTGCCAGCAGTTTTACAGGGATCCCTGAAGCTTTCTTT
>-|TRBJ2-7|TRBD2|TRBV5-6
CASSLISGGASYEQYF
TGTGCCAGCAGCTTAATAAGCGGGGGGGCCTCCTACGAGCAGTACTTC
>-|TRBJ1-6|TRBD1|TRBV28
CASSPRTGALNSPLHF
TGTGCCAGCAGTCCGAGGACAGGGGCGCTTAATTCACCCCTCCACTTT
>-|TRBJ1-2|-|TRBV28
CASSLSSGIVGYTF
TGTGCCAGCAGTTTAAGTTCCGGGATCGTAGGCTACACCTTC
>-|TRBJ2-6|-|TRBV7-9
CASSLDAGSGANVLTF
TGTGCCAGCAGCCTAGACGCAGGGTCTGGGGCCAACGTCCTGACTTTC
>once|TRBJ1-1|-|TRBV27
CASSFRDTEAFF
TGTGCCAGCAGTTTCCGGGACACTGAAGCTTTCTTT
>few|TRBJ2-7|TRBD2|TRBV5-5
CATRVASGGVYEQYF
TGTGCCACGAGAGTGGCTAGCGGGGGGGTCTACGAGCAGTACTTC
>-|TRBJ1-2|-|TRBV28
CASKRQVLDYGYTF
TGTGCCAGCAAAAGACAGGTCTTGGACTATGGCTACACCTTC
>-|TRBJ1-3|-|TRBV7-2
CASSLTRGGFSGNTIYF
TGTGCCAGCAGCCTGACCCGGGGAGGGTTCTCTGGAAACACCATATATTTT
>-|TRBJ2-1|TRBD2|TRBV11-3
CASSLGGVLANEQFF
TGTGCCAGCAGCTTAGGTGGGGTACTAGCGAATGAGCAGTTCTTC
>-|TRBJ2-5|-|TRBV15
CATSSLDLQETQYF
TGTGCCACCAGCTCATTGGACCTACAAGAGACCCAGTACTTC
>-|TRBJ2-2|-|TRBV5-1
CASSQGRPGSGELFF
TGCGCCAGCAGTCAAGGACGCCCGGGTTCCGGGGAGCTGTTTTTT
>-|TRBJ2-1|TRBD1|TRBV28
CASSSGQGFTEQFF
TGTGCCAGCAGTTCGGGACAGGGTTTCACTGAGCAGTTCTTC
>-|TRBJ2-1|-|TRBV4-1
CASSQEGQWYNEQFF
TGCGCCAGCAGCCAAGAAGGGCAGTGGTACAATGAGCAGTTCTTC
>-|TRBJ1-3|-|TRBV4-1
CASSQDGPGAGNTIYF
TGCGCCAGCAGCCAAGATGGTCCAGGGGCTGGAAACACCATATATTTT
>-|TRBJ2-6|-|TRBV5-1
CASSVTEVSGANVLTF
TGCGCCAGCAGCGTAACTGAAGTCTCTGGGGCCAACGTCCTGACTTTC
>-|TRBJ1-5|TRBD1|TRBV5-5
CASKGQGNQPQHF
TGTGCCAGCAAAGGACAGGGCAATCAGCCCCAGCATTTT
>-|TRBJ2-7|-|TRBV6-4
CASSEEGLPSYEQYF
TGTGCCAGCAGTGAGGAGGGGCTACCTTCCTACGAGCAGTACTTC
>few|TRBJ2-7|TRBD1|TRBV5-5
CASSLGAGGFDEQYF
TGTGCCAGCAGCTTGGGGGCAGGGGGCTTCGACGAGCAGTACTTC
>-|TRBJ1-5|-|TRBV6-6
CASSYTLPGSQPQHF
TGTGCCAGCAGTTACACGCTTCCTGGGAGTCAGCCCCAGCATTTT